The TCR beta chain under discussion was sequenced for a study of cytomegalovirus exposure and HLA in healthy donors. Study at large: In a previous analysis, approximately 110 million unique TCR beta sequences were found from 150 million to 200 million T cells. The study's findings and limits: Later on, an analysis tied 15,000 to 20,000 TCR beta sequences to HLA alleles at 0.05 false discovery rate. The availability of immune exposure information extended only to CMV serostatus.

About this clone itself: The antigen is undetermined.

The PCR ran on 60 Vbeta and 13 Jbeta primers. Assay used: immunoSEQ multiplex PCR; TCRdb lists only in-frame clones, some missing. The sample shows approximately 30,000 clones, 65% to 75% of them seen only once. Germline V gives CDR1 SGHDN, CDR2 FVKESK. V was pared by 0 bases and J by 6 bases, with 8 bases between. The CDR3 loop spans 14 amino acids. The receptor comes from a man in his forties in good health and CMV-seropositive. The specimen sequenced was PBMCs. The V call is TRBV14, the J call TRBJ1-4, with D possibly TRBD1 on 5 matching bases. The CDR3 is CASSQEGAYEKLFF. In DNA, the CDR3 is TGTGCCAGCAGCCAAGAAGGGGCGTATGAAAAACTGTTTTTT. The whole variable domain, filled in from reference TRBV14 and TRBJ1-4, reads EAGVTQFPSHSVIEKGQTVTLRCDPISGHDNLYWYRRVMGKEIKFLLHFVKESKQDESGMPNNRFLAERTGGTYSTLKVQPAELEDSGVYFCASSQEGAYEKLFFGSGTQLSVL.